The 10 T cell receptor beta chains in this list originate from one sample, sequenced in a study of OX40 agonist ivuxolimab in advanced cancers. TCRdb's table, derived via immunoSEQ multiplex PCR, lists solely in-frame clones and lacks some. The sample carries some 100,000 clones, more than 90% recorded once. The sample consisted of CD4+ or CD8+ T cells sorted from blood, taken in a trial of the OX40 agonist ivuxolimab. These receptors all come from an adult with an advanced solid tumor such as melanoma, head and neck, liver or kidney cancer.

J is TRBJ1-1 and V is TRBV19; D is ambiguous. There are 13 residues in the CDR3. Germline V CDR1 and CDR2: LNHDA, SQIVND (reference sequence). V lost 3 bases and J 2 bases, leaving 7 bases between the germline ends. The CDR3 loop reads CASSMGLNTEAFF. For the CDR3, the DNA is TGTGCCAGTAGTATGGGCCTCAACACTGAAGCTTTCTTT.

This clone was seen only once. Additional DNA sequences in this sample encode the identical CDR3. CDR3 sequence: CASSLGTSGGNEQFF. The CDR3 DNA follows: TGTGCCAGCAGCCTCGGGACTAGCGGGGGGAATGAGCAGTTCTTC. The chain joins TRBV27 to TRBJ2-1; 15 nucleotides agree with TRBD2. The ends lost 6 bases at V and 7 bases at J; junction bases unmatched: 4. This CDR3 is 15 amino acids long. The germline V gene has CDR1 MNHEY and CDR2 SMNVEV (reference sequence).

The chain uses TRBV29-1 and TRBJ2-1; no clear D. Trimming took 6 bases from V and 0 from J, leaving 3 bases between them. The CDR3 sequence is 11 residues long. Germline assignment: CDR1 SQVTM and CDR2 ANQGSEA. CDR3 sequence: CSVTSYNEQFF. CDR3 in DNA: TGCAGCGTCACCTCCTACAATGAGCAGTTCTTC.

The chain couples TRBV27 to TRBJ2-3; D gene uncertain. The V and J ends lost 3 bases and 0 bases respectively, with 4 bases between them. Germline V gene sequence: CDR1 MNHEY, CDR2 SMNVEV (reference sequence). The CDR3 covers 13 residues. The CDR3 DNA follows: TGTGCCAGCAGTTTGGACAGCACAGATACGCAGTATTTT. Encoded protein: CASSLDSTDTQYF.

The genes are TRBV19 and TRBJ2-7; D unclear. The ends were cut back, 1 base at V and 3 bases at J, with 13 bases in the middle. The CDR3 totals 15 residues. Germline V lookup: CDR1 LNHDA, CDR2 SQIVND (reference sequence). The CDR3 DNA reads TGTGCCAGTAGTATAGGATGGGTAAAGGTCTACGAGCAGTACTTC. It codes for CASSIGWVKVYEQYF.

The rearrangement links TRBV29-1 to TRBJ2-7; 7 bases are shared with TRBD1. The CDR3 has 12 amino acids. Germline CDR1 SQVTM, CDR2 ANQGSEA. V lost 6 bases to trimming and J lost 6 bases; unmatched junction nucleotides: 8. This CDR3 reads CSVPGQSSEQYF. The CDR3 DNA sequence: TGCAGCGTCCCGGGACAGAGCTCCGAGCAGTACTTC.

The CDR3 nucleotides read TGTGCCAGCAGCACTAACAACAGGGACCCGAACACTGAAGCTTTCTTT. Its protein is CASSTNNRDPNTEAFF. The V gene is TRBV9, the J gene TRBJ1-1; D is perhaps TRBD1 (6 bases). V lost 4 bases, J lost 1 base, and 17 bases lay in between. There are 16 residues in the CDR3. CDR1 is SGDLS and CDR2 is YYNGEE in the germline V gene.

The chain couples TRBV28 to TRBJ2-5, with D perhaps being TRBD1 or TRBD2 (5 bases each). Germline V gene sequence: CDR1 MDHEN, CDR2 SYDVKM. V lost 4 bases and J lost 2, with 14 bases in between. This CDR3 is built from 15 residues. This CDR3 is CASSYEGRAQETQYF. In nucleotides, the CDR3 is TGTGCCAGCAGTTATGAGGGCAGGGCACAAGAGACCCAGTACTTC.

This chain links TRBV18 with TRBJ2-7; D is ambiguous. The germline gives CDR1 KGHSH, CDR2 LQKENI. This CDR3 region has 15 residues. V lost 2 bases and J lost 0, with 11 bases in between. This chain's CDR3 is CASSPIPMASYEQYF. The CDR3 DNA follows: TGTGCCAGCTCACCAATCCCGATGGCCTCCTACGAGCAGTACTTC.

CDR3 loop: CASKLGPVEPQHF. The CDR3 DNA is TGTGCCAGCAAATTGGGACCTGTCGAGCCCCAGCATTTT. The chain joins TRBV6-6 to TRBJ1-5; D is perhaps TRBD1 (5 bases). The V end was cut by 7 bases, the J end by 8 bases, with 15 bases between. This CDR3 comprises 13 residues. Germline lookup yields CDR1 MNHNY and CDR2 SVGAGI (reference sequence).